This T cell receptor beta chain emerged from a study of blood T cell repertoires in COVID-19. Whole-study context: The United States, Italy and Spain were the sources of the acute and convalescent COVID-19 samples. Sources were T cells, B-cell-depleted T cells, or PBMCs; the material itself was cDNA or gDNA.

The CDR3 spans 15 residues. Germline assignment: CDR1 SGHRS and CDR2 YFSETQ. With 0 bases removed from V and 1 base from J, the gap between germline ends came to 9 bases. Authors' methods: Estimation of nucleated cell counts relied on the amplification of reference gene primers. Method: immunoSEQ multiplex PCR; TCRdb's copy keeps in-frame clones and lacks some. That table furnishes V, J and clone size, whereas the DNA furnished D and trimming. Found here are under 200,000 clones, around 81% of them singletons; the top ten hold roughly 3%. The sequence was obtained from a human donor with acute or convalescent COVID-19. The donor label of this sample is uncertain. The genes are TRBV5-1 and TRBJ2-3; D might be TRBD2 (6 bases). Sequenced input: peripheral blood. CDR3 in amino acids: CASSLVASGTDTQYF. For the CDR3, the DNA is TGCGCCAGCAGCTTGGTTGCTAGCGGCACAGATACGCAGTATTTT.